The 29 T cell receptor beta chains given below trace back to one sample, sequenced in a study of sequential checkpoint blockade in melanoma. Treatment defined: randomized to nivolumab then ipilimumab (arm A) or the reverse (arm B). Using immunoSEQ multiplex PCR, the repertoire was profiled, and TCRdb retains in-frame clones only, with some absent. The data contain fewer than 15,000 clones, less than 75% of them singletons. The sample was CD8+ T cells sorted from blood (inferred from file names), taken from a patient given nivolumab and ipilimumab in sequence. The source is a human donor with melanoma.

This clone was detected a few times. The V and J genes are TRBV6-8 and TRBJ2-5; 7 nucleotides align to TRBD1. This CDR3 spans 14 amino acids. V lost 5 bases and J lost 5; bases outside the gene matches: 8. Germline assignment: CDR1 MNHGY and CDR2 SAAAGT. In DNA, the CDR3 is TGTGCCAGCAGTGTGATAGGGGGCGGGGAGACCCAGTACTTC. It is translated as CASSVIGGGETQYF.

This chain links TRBV7-8 with TRBJ2-5, with 12 positions matching TRBD1. The better agreement between TRBJ2-7 and the DNA end casts doubt on the J call. Germline V gene data show CDR1 as SGHVS and CDR2 as FQNEAQ. This CDR3 has 16 residues. CDR3 coding DNA: TGTGCCAGCAGCTTAACTAGTTGGGACAGGGGGCACGAGCAGTACTTC. Its protein product is CASSLTSWDRGHEQYF.

This chain joins TRBV5-4 and TRBJ2-7; the D gene is possibly TRBD2 (5 bases). This CDR3 is built from 13 residues. CDR1 and CDR2 (germline): SGHNT, YYREEE (reference sequence). Between the trimmed V and J ends, which lost 4 bases and 3 bases, there was a span of 11 bases. CDR3 coding DNA: TGTGCCAGCAGCCCTCCGGGAAACTACGAGCAGTACTTC. Translation: CASSPPGNYEQYF. Based on the CDR3 plus reference TRBV5-4 and TRBJ2-7, the full variable domain is ETGVTQSPTHLIKTRGQQVTLRCSSQSGHNTVSWYQQALGQGPQFIFQYYREEENGRGNFPPRFSGLQFPNYSSELNVNALELDDSALYLCASSPPGNYEQYFGPGTRLTVT.

The genes are TRBV6-1 and TRBJ2-1; 7 bases are a match to TRBD1. Germline-derived CDR1 and CDR2 are MNHNS and SASEGT. The CDR3 extends over 15 amino acids. The V and J ends lost 1 base and 0 bases, in that order; junction bases with no gene match: 0. DNA for the CDR3: TGTGCCAGCAGTGAAGGGACAGGCTCCTACAATGAGCAGTTCTTC. It is translated as CASSEGTGSYNEQFF.

V usage is TRBV27 and J usage is TRBJ2-3; 14 nucleotides align to TRBD2. V was pared by 6 bases and J by 5 bases, with 10 bases of the junction left unmatched. This CDR3 comprises 17 residues. CDR1 and CDR2 (germline): MNHEY, SMNVEV (reference sequence). Here the CDR3 reads CASSPQTSGGEGDTQYF. In DNA form, the CDR3 reads TGTGCCAGCAGCCCCCAGACTAGCGGGGGGGAGGGAGATACGCAGTATTTT.

This chain links TRBV2 with TRBJ1-1, with a tentative D call TRBD1 (5 bases). V was trimmed by 3 bases and J by 4 bases, leaving 18 bases between them. The germline V gene has CDR1 SNHLY and CDR2 FYNNEI. The CDR3 sequence is 16 residues long. CDR3 protein: CASSEFQGFFGTEAFF. The CDR3 coding sequence is TGTGCCAGCAGTGAGTTCCAGGGCTTCTTTGGCACTGAAGCTTTCTTT.

This clone was detected once. The rearrangement joins TRBV7-9 to TRBJ2-5; the match to TRBD1 covers 8 bases. Germline V CDR1 and CDR2: SEHNR, FQNEAQ (reference sequence). The CDR3 runs 14 residues. V shed 6 bases, J shed 2 bases, and the junction held 5 bases outside the gene matches. Here the CDR3 reads CASRHRDRQETQYF. CDR3 nucleotide sequence: TGTGCCAGCAGACACCGGGACAGGCAAGAGACCCAGTACTTC.

This clone showed up just a few times. J is TRBJ2-1 and V is TRBV7-8; no reliable D call. V was clipped by 6 bases and J by 3 bases, with 12 bases between them. The CDR3 has 14 amino acids. CDR1 and CDR2 (germline): SGHVS, FQNEAQ. In nucleotides, the CDR3 is TGTGCCAGCAGAGATACGGTTCTCTACAATGAGCAGTTCTTC. This sequence encodes CASRDTVLYNEQFF.

The chain has TRBV30 and TRBJ2-1; 7 positions match TRBD1. Germline lookup yields CDR1 GTSNPN and CDR2 SVGIG (reference sequence). V dropped 0 bases and J dropped 4; count of bases not matched to a gene: 0. There are 13 residues in the CDR3. The CDR3 coding sequence is TGTGCCTGGAGTGTACAGGGGTACAATGAGCAGTTCTTC. Translation gives CAWSVQGYNEQFF.

The chain joins TRBV7-9 to TRBJ2-3; 8 bases agree with TRBD1. The CDR3 extends over 16 amino acids. V dropped 4 bases and J dropped 6; count of bases not matched to a gene: 12. Germline V gene sequence: CDR1 SEHNR, CDR2 FQNEAQ (reference sequence). DNA of the CDR3: TGTGCCAGCAGCTCTGGACAGGGCCGGCACTCGGATACGCAGTATTTT. Amino acids: CASSSGQGRHSDTQYF.

The table lists this clone with a few counts. The chain employs TRBV5-4 and TRBJ2-1; TRBD2 matches at 9 bases. Germline V gene sequence: CDR1 SGHNT, CDR2 YYREEE (reference sequence). This CDR3 is 15 amino acids long. J was trimmed by 10 bases and V by 0 bases; bases with no gene match: 8. CDR3 coding DNA: TGTGCCAGCAGCTTGGGAACTAGCGCGGGGGGGGAGCAGTTCTTC. Residues: CASSLGTSAGGEQFF. Full variable domain (missing parts from reference TRBV5-4 and TRBJ2-1): ETGVTQSPTHLIKTRGQQVTLRCSSQSGHNTVSWYQQALGQGPQFIFQYYREEENGRGNFPPRFSGLQFPNYSSELNVNALELDDSALYLCASSLGTSAGGEQFFGPGTRLTVL.

The rearrangement links TRBV28 to TRBJ2-5; the match to TRBD1 covers 8 bases. Trimming cost V 4 bases and J 3 bases; bases outside gene matches: 7. This CDR3 region has 15 residues. Germline CDR1 reads MDHEN; CDR2 reads SYDVKM. The CDR3 nucleotides are TGTGCCAGCAGTTCCCGGACAGGGTGGGAAGAGACCCAGTACTTC. Translated, it gives CASSSRTGWEETQYF.

The V call is TRBV13, the J call TRBJ2-7; TRBD2 matches at 8 bases. Germline values: CDR1 PRHDT, CDR2 FYEKMQ (reference sequence). The CDR3 has 16 amino acids. Losses at the gene ends were 4 bases for V and 4 bases for J; bases not matched to a gene: 12. CDR3 protein: CASSSRADRGGYEQYF. The CDR3 nucleotides are TGTGCCAGCAGCTCCCGGGCAGACCGGGGGGGATACGAGCAGTACTTC.

The gene calls are TRBV6-5 and TRBJ2-1; D uncertain. Germline V gene lookup returns CDR1 MNHEY and CDR2 SVGAGI. The CDR3 totals 14 residues. Deletions cut 0 bases from V and 3 bases from J, with 6 bases between. CDR3 bases: TGTGCCAGCAGTTACTCGACTGTCTACAATGAGCAGTTCTTC. Translation gives CASSYSTVYNEQFF.

The chain links TRBV6-6 to TRBJ2-5; D is possibly TRBD2 (6 bases). The J call could be wrong; TRBJ2-7 is a better fit for the DNA end. Looked up from germline, CDR1 is MNHNY and CDR2 is SVGAGI (reference sequence). This CDR3 contains 14 residues. CDR3 bases: TGTGCCAGCAGTTGGGACTCGCAATCCTACGAGCAGTACTTC. Its translation: CASSWDSQSYEQYF.

This chain links TRBV6-5 with TRBJ1-1; TRBD1 matches 11 bases. This CDR3 is 15 amino acids long. Germline V gene sequence: CDR1 MNHEY, CDR2 SVGAGI. V lost 0 bases to trimming and J lost 5 bases; unmatched junction nucleotides: 2. DNA for the CDR3: TGTGCCAGCAGTTACTCCGGGACAGGGGGTACTGAAGCTTTCTTT. Its translation: CASSYSGTGGTEAFF.

The genes are TRBV6-5 and TRBJ2-2; D unclear. The CDR3 totals 16 residues. V was shortened by 0 bases and J by 2 bases, with 10 bases between the two germline ends. Germline assignment: CDR1 MNHEY and CDR2 SVGAGI. The CDR3 nucleotides read TGTGCCAGCAGTTACTCGAATCCACAAAACACCGGGGAGCTGTTTTTT. Translated: CASSYSNPQNTGELFF.

The chain carries TRBV5-1 and TRBJ2-5; 11 bases match TRBD1. The last part of the DNA fits TRBJ2-7 better; the J call may be wrong. The CDR3 totals 19 residues. In germline, CDR1 is SGHRS, CDR2 YFSETQ. The CDR3 coding sequence is TGCGCCAGCAGCTTGTCATTCGTCGGAAAGGGACAGGGGGACAACGAGCAGTACTTC. This encodes CASSLSFVGKGQGDNEQYF.

The chain recombines TRBV6-1 with TRBJ2-7; 9 positions match TRBD1. This CDR3 has 13 amino acids. The germline V gene has CDR1 MNHNS and CDR2 SASEGT. The V segment lost 5 bases and the J segment 6 bases; nucleotides outside the gene matches: 5. CDR3 in amino acids: CASSWTGEGEQYF. The CDR3 nucleotides read TGTGCCAGCAGTTGGACAGGGGAGGGCGAGCAGTACTTC.

The V gene is TRBV5-8, the J gene TRBJ2-7, with 7 bases that match TRBD1. CDR1 is SGHTS, CDR2 YDEGEE, per germline. V was pared by 3 bases and J by 0 bases, with 12 bases of the junction left unmatched. The CDR3 contains 17 residues. The CDR3 loop is CASSYTYRDRNSYEQYF. Here the CDR3 DNA reads TGTGCCAGCAGCTACACCTACCGGGACAGAAACTCCTACGAGCAGTACTTC.

The rearrangement joins TRBV6-1 to TRBJ2-5, with D possibly matching TRBD1 (6 bases). The J call may be in error: the DNA end matches TRBJ2-7 better. Germline V gives CDR1 MNHNS, CDR2 SASEGT. The CDR3 is 14 residues long. CDR3 DNA sequence: TGTGCCAGCAGTGCGTACAGGGTCTCCTACGAGCAGTACTTC. Its translation: CASSAYRVSYEQYF.

The rearrangement joins TRBV4-1 to TRBJ2-1; TRBD2 matches at 9 bases. J was trimmed by 8 bases and V by 4 bases; bases with no gene match: 9. The length of the CDR3 is 15 residues. Germline CDR1 MGHRA, CDR2 YSYEKL. CDR3 protein: CASSRLAGEGHEQFF. CDR3 DNA: TGCGCCAGCAGCCGCTTAGCGGGAGAAGGCCATGAGCAGTTCTTC.

In this sample, this clone turned up once. The chain links TRBV28 to TRBJ2-7, with TRBD2 matching over 7 bases. CDR1 is MDHEN and CDR2 is SYDVKM in the germline V gene. The J segment lost 7 bases and the V segment lost 5 bases, leaving 5 bases of the junction unmatched. The CDR3 extends over 12 amino acids. The CDR3 nucleotides are TGTGCCAGCAGTCGTGGACTAGTAGAGCAGTACTTC. It codes for CASSRGLVEQYF. Looking up the rest from reference TRBV28 and TRBJ2-7 gives the full variable domain: DVKVTQSSRYLVKRTGEKVFLECVQDMDHENMFWYRQDPGLGLRLIYFSYDVKMKEKGDIPEGYSVSREKKERFSLILESASTNQTSMYLCASSRGLVEQYFGPGTRLTVT.

The gene calls are TRBV9 and TRBJ2-1; D not certain. The CDR3 has 14 amino acids. CDR1 is SGDLS and CDR2 is YYNGEE in the germline V gene. Trimming stripped 0 bases from V and 3 bases from J, with 7 bases between. The CDR3 loop is CASSVVDNYNEQFF. Written as DNA, the CDR3 is TGTGCCAGCAGCGTAGTCGACAACTACAATGAGCAGTTCTTC. The full variable domain, its missing parts supplied by reference TRBV9 and TRBJ2-1, is DSGVTQTPKHLITATGQRVTLRCSPRSGDLSVYWYQQSLDQGLQFLIQYYNGEERAKGNILERFSAQQFPDLHSELNLSSLELGDSALYFCASSVVDNYNEQFFGPGTRLTVL.

This clone was recorded only once. This chain joins TRBV5-6 and TRBJ2-7; D perhaps matches TRBD1 (6 bases). Per germline, CDR1 SGHDT and CDR2 YYEEEE. Trimming left V 4 bases short and J 3 bases short, with 11 bases between. CDR3 length: 13 amino acids. The CDR3 is CASSQGQYYEQYF. As DNA, the CDR3 is TGTGCCAGCAGCCAAGGACAGTACTACGAGCAGTACTTC.

V is TRBV10-1 and J is TRBJ2-1, with 10 bases lining up with TRBD1. CDR1 is WNHNN and CDR2 is SYGVQD in the germline V gene (reference sequence). CDR3 length: 15 residues. V dropped 3 bases and J dropped 8; count of bases not matched to a gene: 7. CDR3 DNA: TGCGCCAGCAGTGAAGGGACAGGGGTGGTCGATGAGCAGTTCTTC. This translates into CASSEGTGVVDEQFF.

The genes are TRBV5-4 and TRBJ2-3; D may be TRBD1 (8 bases). Trimming stripped 5 bases from V and 2 bases from J, with 18 bases between. CDR1 and CDR2 from the germline V gene are SGHNT and YYREEE (reference sequence). The CDR3 extends over 16 amino acids. The CDR3: CASRYEQGGITDTQYF. CDR3 bases: TGTGCCAGCAGATATGAACAGGGGGGGATCACAGATACGCAGTATTTT. Drawing the rest from reference TRBV5-4 and TRBJ2-3, the complete variable domain is ETGVTQSPTHLIKTRGQQVTLRCSSQSGHNTVSWYQQALGQGPQFIFQYYREEENGRGNFPPRFSGLQFPNYSSELNVNALELDDSALYLCASRYEQGGITDTQYFGPGTRLTVL.

The chain combines TRBV13 with TRBJ2-5, with a possible D match to TRBD2 (5 bases). V was trimmed by 3 bases and J by 9 bases, leaving 11 bases between them. Germline values: CDR1 PRHDT, CDR2 FYEKMQ (reference sequence). This CDR3 has 12 residues. This chain's CDR3 is CASSFSGEAQYF. In DNA form, the CDR3 reads TGTGCCAGCAGCTTCTCCGGGGAAGCCCAGTACTTC.

This chain uses TRBV11-2 with TRBJ1-6; 8 positions match TRBD1. The V gene end was trimmed by 4 bases and the J gene end by 10 bases; junction bases not matched to a gene: 6. Germline V gene lookup returns CDR1 SGHAT and CDR2 FQNNGV. CDR3 length: 14 residues. The chain's CDR3 is CASSYAGQGSPLHF. CDR3 sequence (DNA): TGTGCCAGCAGCTACGCCGGACAGGGCTCACCCCTCCACTTT. The full variable domain, rest sourced from reference TRBV11-2 and TRBJ1-6, is EAGVAQSPRYKIIEKRQSVAFWCNPISGHATLYWYQQILGQGPKLLIQFQNNGVVDDSQLPKDRFSAERLKGVDSTLKIQPAKLEDSAVYLCASSYAGQGSPLHFGNGTRLTVT.